This is a list of T cell receptor beta chains from one sample in a study of multiple sclerosis patients with progressive multifocal leukoencephalopathy. The repertoire was sequenced with immunoSEQ multiplex PCR; TCRdb's copy has only in-frame clones and lacks some. The sample lists 25,000 to 35,000 clones; roughly 87% were seen once. This sample comprised PBMCs, obtained from a patient treated with natalizumab. The receptor source for this set is a human donor with progressive multifocal leukoencephalopathy. Both conserved end residues are part of each CDR3. A D gene is named only where the DNA matches it firmly. A clone size is listed for some rows: how often the clone was seen (once, few, many), or a class if it is expanded.

V gene	clone size	D gene	J gene	CDR3 DNA	CDR3 protein
TRBV29-1	NA	NA	TRBJ1-1	TGCAGCGTTGTTTCCGCCTTGGGCACTGAAGCTTTCTTT	CSVVSALGTEAFF
TRBV5-6	NA	TRBD2	TRBJ2-7	TGTGCCAGCAGCTTGCTGAGCGGGGCCCTCTACGAGCAGTACTTC	CASSLLSGALYEQYF
TRBV10-2	NA	NA	TRBJ2-7	TGCGCCAGCAGTGAATGGAGGGAGCTGGGGGAGCAGTACTTC	CASSEWRELGEQYF
TRBV11-2	NA	TRBD1	TRBJ1-2	TGTGCCAGCAGCTTAGAGGGGAAAGGACAGGGAGCTGGCTACACCTTC	CASSLEGKGQGAGYTF
TRBV28	NA	NA	TRBJ2-7	TGTGCCAGCAGTTTCCGCCAGGACGACTACGGGCAGTACTTC	CASSFRQDDYGQYF
TRBV27	NA	NA	TRBJ2-7	TGTGCCAGCAGAGAAGGGTTTTTCTCCTACGAGCAGTACTTC	CASREGFFSYEQYF
TRBV7-8	NA	TRBD2	TRBJ2-5	TGTGCCAGCAGCTTATGGGGAGCGGGAATGGGAGAAGAGACCCAGTACTTC	CASSLWGAGMGEETQYF
TRBV4-3	NA	NA	TRBJ2-2	TGCGCCAGCAGCCACCCAAGGGCTGTCACCGGGGAGCTGTTTTTT	CASSHPRAVTGELFF
TRBV9	NA	NA	TRBJ1-1	TGTGCCAGCAGCGTAGGTGGACAGAACACTGAAGCTTTCTTT	CASSVGGQNTEAFF
TRBV4-3	NA	NA	TRBJ2-7	TGCGCCAGCAGCCCCGGTGAGGGATCCTACGAGCAGTACTTC	CASSPGEGSYEQYF
TRBV7-2	once	TRBD2	TRBJ2-3	TGTGCCAGCAGCGCCCGGACTAGCGGGAGGGCGGATACGCAGTATTTT	CASSARTSGRADTQYF
TRBV14	NA	NA	TRBJ2-2	TGTGCCAGCAGCCAAGCTCGAGCGGAGGCGAACACCGGGGAGCTGTTTTTT	CASSQARAEANTGELFF
TRBV6-5	NA	TRBD2	TRBJ2-1	TGTGCCAGCAGAAGCTGGCGGGAGGGGGACAATGAGCAGTTCTTC	CASRSWREGDNEQFF
TRBV19	NA	TRBD1	TRBJ1-2	TGTGCCAGTAGTCCTGAAGGACAGGGGGGAGACTATGGCTACACCTTC	CASSPEGQGGDYGYTF
TRBV7-9	NA	TRBD1	TRBJ1-2	TGTGCCAGCACCAGACCCCAAGCCGGGACAGCTTCCTATGGCTACACCTTC	CASTRPQAGTASYGYTF
TRBV19	NA	NA	TRBJ1-2	TGTGCCAGTAGTAGGGACCCCATTGGCAGTAACTATGGCTACACCTTC	CASSRDPIGSNYGYTF
TRBV19	NA	NA	TRBJ1-5	TGTGCCAGTAGTACTACAGCGGGCAATCAGCCCCAGCATTTT	CASSTTAGNQPQHF
TRBV7-9	NA	TRBD1	TRBJ1-2	TGTGCCAGCAGTGAGGGGACAGGGAGAATTCGTAGCTATGGCTACACCTTC	CASSEGTGRIRSYGYTF
TRBV5-1	once	TRBD2	TRBJ2-1	TGCGCCAGCAGCTTGGCGGCTAGCGGGAGGGCCGTTGACAATGAGCAGTTCTTC	CASSLAASGRAVDNEQFF
TRBV15	NA	NA	TRBJ2-1	TGTGCCACCAGTACTAGCGGGACAGGGTACAATGAGCAGTTCTTC	CATSTSGTGYNEQFF
TRBV7-2	NA	NA	TRBJ2-1	TGTGCTAGCAGCCCCGACTATAGCTCCTACAATGAGCAGTTCTTC	CASSPDYSSYNEQFF
TRBV30	NA	TRBD2	TRBJ2-7	TGTGCCTGGAGCCATAGCGGGACCCTAAGAAAGTACTTC	CAWSHSGTLRKYF
TRBV13	NA	NA	TRBJ1-6	TGTGCCAGCAGCCCCCGTTACAGGGTCGAGAGTTCACCCCTCCACTTT	CASSPRYRVESSPLHF
TRBV2	NA	TRBD2	TRBJ2-3	TGTGCCAGCAGTCGACCTTTAGCGGGAGCAGATACGCAGTATTTT	CASSRPLAGADTQYF
TRBV5-1	NA	NA	TRBJ1-6	TGCGCCAGCAGCTTGGGCGGAGCGGGGTCACCCCTCCACTTT	CASSLGGAGSPLHF
TRBV28	NA	NA	TRBJ2-7	TGTGCCAGCAGTTTGTTGGGGCGTTCCTCCTACGAGCAGTACTTC	CASSLLGRSSYEQYF
TRBV19	once	NA	TRBJ2-2	TGTGCCAGTAGTGAGGCCGGGGAGCTGTTTTTT	CASSEAGELFF
TRBV5-1	few	NA	TRBJ1-2	TGCGCCAGCAGCTTGGGGGAACCAAACTATGGCTACACCTTC	CASSLGEPNYGYTF
TRBV27	NA	NA	TRBJ2-1	TGTGCCAGCAGGGCGACCCCAGCGGTAAGCTCCTACAATGAGCAGTTCTTC	CASRATPAVSSYNEQFF
TRBV4-3	NA	NA	TRBJ2-1	TGCGCCAGCAGCCAGCACAATGAGCAGTTCTTC	CASSQHNEQFF
TRBV18	once	NA	TRBJ1-1	TGTGCCAGCTCACGGCAGGGGATGAACACTGAAGCTTTCTTT	CASSRQGMNTEAFF
TRBV7-2	NA	TRBD1	TRBJ1-1	TGTGCCAGCAGCTGGGGACAGGGGTCCACTGAAGCTTTCTTT	CASSWGQGSTEAFF
TRBV28	NA	TRBD2	TRBJ2-3	TGTGCCAGCAGTTTTGGTCTAGCGGGAGGGCCGGGTGGTGCAGATACGCAGTATTTT	CASSFGLAGGPGGADTQYF
TRBV19	few	NA	TRBJ1-5	TGTGCCAGTAGTACGAAGGGGGGCCAGCCCCAGCATTTT	CASSTKGGQPQHF
TRBV10-3	NA	NA	TRBJ2-7	TGTGCCATCAGTGAGCCACACTACCTCTACGAGCAGTACTTC	CAISEPHYLYEQYF
TRBV6-5	NA	NA	TRBJ1-4	TGTGCCAGCAGTTACTCGGGGGTGTCTAATGAAAAACTGTTTTTT	CASSYSGVSNEKLFF